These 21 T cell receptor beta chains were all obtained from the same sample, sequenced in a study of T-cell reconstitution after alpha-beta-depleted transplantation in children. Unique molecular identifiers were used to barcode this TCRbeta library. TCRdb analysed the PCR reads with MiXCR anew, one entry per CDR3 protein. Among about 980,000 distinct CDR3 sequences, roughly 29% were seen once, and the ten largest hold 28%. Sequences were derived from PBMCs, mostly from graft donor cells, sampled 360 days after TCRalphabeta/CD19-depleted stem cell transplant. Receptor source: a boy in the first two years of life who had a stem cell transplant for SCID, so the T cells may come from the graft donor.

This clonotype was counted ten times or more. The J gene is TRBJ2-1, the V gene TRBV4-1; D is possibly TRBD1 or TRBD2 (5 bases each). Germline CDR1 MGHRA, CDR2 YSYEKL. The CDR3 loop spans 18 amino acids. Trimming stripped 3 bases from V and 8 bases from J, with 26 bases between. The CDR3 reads CASSHGRGRGPLFDEQFF. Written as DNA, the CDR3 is TGCGCCAGCAGCCATGGGCGAGGACGGGGCCCTTTATTCGATGAGCAGTTCTTC.

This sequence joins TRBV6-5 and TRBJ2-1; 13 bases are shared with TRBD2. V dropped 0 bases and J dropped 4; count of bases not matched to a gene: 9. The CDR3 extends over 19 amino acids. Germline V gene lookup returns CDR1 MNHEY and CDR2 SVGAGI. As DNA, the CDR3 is TGTGCCAGCAGTTACTCGTCACTAGCGGGGGGGCGTAAATACAATGAGCAGTTCTTC. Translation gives CASSYSSLAGGRKYNEQFF.

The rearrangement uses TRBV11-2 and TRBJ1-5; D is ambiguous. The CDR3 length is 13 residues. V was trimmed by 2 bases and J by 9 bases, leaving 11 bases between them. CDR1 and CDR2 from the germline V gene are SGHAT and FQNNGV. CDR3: CASSLTEMRPQHF. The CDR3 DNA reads TGTGCCAGCAGCTTAACCGAGATGAGGCCCCAGCATTTT.

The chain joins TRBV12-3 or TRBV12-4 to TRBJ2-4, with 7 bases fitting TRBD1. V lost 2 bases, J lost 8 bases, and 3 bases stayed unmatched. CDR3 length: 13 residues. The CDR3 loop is CASSLTGVDIQYF. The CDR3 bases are TGTGCCAGCAGTTTAACAGGGGTGGACATTCAGTACTTC.

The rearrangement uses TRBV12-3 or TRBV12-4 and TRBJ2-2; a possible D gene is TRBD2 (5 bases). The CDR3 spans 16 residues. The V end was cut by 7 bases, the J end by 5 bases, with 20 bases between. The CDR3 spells CASTLFGGSLTGELFF. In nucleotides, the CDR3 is TGTGCCAGCACCCTGTTTGGAGGTAGTTTAACCGGGGAGCTGTTTTTT.

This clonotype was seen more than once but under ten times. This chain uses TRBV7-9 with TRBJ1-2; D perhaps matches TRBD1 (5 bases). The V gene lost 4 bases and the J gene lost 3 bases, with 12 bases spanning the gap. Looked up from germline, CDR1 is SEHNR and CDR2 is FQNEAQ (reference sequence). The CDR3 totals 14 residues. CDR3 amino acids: CASSSPGTDYGYTF. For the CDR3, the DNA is TGTGCCAGCAGCTCGCCCGGGACGGACTATGGCTACACCTTC.

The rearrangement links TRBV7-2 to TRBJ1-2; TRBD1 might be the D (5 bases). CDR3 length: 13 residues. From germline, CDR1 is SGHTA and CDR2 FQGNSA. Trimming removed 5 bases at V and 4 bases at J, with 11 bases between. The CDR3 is CASSPGRVYGYTF. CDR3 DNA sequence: TGTGCCAGCAGCCCGGGCAGGGTCTATGGCTACACCTTC.

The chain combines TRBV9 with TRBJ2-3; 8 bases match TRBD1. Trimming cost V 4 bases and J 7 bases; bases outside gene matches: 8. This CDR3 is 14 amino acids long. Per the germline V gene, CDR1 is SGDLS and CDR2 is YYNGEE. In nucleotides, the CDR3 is TGTGCCAGCAGCCCTAGACAGGGGAGGAATACGCAGTATTTT. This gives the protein CASSPRQGRNTQYF.

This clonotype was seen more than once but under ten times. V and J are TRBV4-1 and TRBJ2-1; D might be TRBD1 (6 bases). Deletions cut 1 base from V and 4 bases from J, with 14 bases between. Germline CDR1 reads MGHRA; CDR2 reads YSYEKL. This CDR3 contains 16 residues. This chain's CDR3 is CASSQGLRGLYNEQFF. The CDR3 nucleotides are TGCGCCAGCAGCCAAGGACTCAGGGGCCTTTACAATGAGCAGTTCTTC.

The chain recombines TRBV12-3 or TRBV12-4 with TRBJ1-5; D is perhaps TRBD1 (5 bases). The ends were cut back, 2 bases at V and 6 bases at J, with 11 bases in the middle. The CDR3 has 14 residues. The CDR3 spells CASSLFGQGQPQHF. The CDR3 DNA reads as TGTGCCAGCAGTTTATTTGGGCAGGGTCAGCCCCAGCATTTT.

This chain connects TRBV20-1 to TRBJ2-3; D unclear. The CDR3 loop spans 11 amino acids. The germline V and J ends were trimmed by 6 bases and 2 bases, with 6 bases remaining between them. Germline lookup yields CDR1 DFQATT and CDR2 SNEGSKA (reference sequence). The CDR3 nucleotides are TGCAGTGCGGGATCCACAGATACGCAGTATTTT. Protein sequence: CSAGSTDTQYF.

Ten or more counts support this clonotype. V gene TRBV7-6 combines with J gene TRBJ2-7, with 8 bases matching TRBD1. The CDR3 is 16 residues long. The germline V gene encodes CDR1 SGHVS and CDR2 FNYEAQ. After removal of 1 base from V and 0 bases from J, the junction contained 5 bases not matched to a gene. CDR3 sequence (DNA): TGTGCCAGCAGCTTAGTTGGGACAGGTAGCTCCTACGAGCAGTACTTC. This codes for CASSLVGTGSSYEQYF. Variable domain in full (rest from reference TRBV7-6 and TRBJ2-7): GAGVSQSPRYKVTKRGQDVALRCDPISGHVSLYWYRQALGQGPEFLTYFNYEAQQDKSGLPNDRFSAERPEGSISTLTIQRTEQRDSAMYRCASSLVGTGSSYEQYFGPGTRLTVT.

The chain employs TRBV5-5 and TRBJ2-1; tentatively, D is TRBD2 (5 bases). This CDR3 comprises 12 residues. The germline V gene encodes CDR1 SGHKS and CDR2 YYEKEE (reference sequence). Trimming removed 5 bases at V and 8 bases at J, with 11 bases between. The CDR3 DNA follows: TGTGCCAGCAGAGAGGGTTTCGATGAGCAGTTCTTC. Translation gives CASREGFDEQFF.

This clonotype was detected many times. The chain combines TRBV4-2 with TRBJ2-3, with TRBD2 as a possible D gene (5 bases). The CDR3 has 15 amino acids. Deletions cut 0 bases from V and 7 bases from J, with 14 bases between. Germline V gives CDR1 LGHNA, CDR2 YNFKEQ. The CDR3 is CASSQDRKLGHTQYF. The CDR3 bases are TGTGCCAGCAGCCAAGACAGAAAACTAGGCCATACGCAGTATTTT.

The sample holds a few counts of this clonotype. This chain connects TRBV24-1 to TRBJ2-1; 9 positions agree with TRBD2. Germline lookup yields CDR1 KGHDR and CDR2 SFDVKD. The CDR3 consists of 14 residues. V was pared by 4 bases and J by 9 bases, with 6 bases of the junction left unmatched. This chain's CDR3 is CATSEYRRGGEQFF. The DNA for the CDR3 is TGTGCCACCAGTGAATACCGGCGGGGGGGTGAGCAGTTCTTC.

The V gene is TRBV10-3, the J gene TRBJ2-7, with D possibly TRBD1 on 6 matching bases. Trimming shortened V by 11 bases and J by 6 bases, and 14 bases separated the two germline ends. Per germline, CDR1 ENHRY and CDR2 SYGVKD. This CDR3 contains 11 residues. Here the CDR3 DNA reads TGTGCCCCCCCTCACAGGGTCGAGCAGTACTTC. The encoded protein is CAPPHRVEQYF.

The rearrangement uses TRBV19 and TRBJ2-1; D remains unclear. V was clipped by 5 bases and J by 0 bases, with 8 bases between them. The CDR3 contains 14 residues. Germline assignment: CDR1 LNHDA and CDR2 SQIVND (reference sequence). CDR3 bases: TGTGCCAGTAGTCCCGAGCCCTCCTACAATGAGCAGTTCTTC. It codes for CASSPEPSYNEQFF.

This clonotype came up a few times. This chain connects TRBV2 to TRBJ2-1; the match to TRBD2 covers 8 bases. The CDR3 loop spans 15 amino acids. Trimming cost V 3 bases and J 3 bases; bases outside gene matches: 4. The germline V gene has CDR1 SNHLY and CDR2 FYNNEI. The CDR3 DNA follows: TGTGCCAGCAGTGACAAGCGGGGGTACTACAATGAGCAGTTCTTC. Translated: CASSDKRGYYNEQFF.

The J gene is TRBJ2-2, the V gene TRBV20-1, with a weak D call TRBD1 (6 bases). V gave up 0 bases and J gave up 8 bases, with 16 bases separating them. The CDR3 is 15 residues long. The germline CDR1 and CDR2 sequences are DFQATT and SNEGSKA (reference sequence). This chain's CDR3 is CSAREGWTAKGELFF. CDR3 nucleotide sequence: TGCAGTGCTAGAGAAGGGTGGACAGCCAAGGGGGAGCTGTTTTTT.

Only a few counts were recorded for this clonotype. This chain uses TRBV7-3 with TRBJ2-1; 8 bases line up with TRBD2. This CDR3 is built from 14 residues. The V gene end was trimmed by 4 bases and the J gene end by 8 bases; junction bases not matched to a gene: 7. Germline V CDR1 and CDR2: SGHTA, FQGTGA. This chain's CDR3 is CASSSSGGMDEQFF. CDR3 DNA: TGTGCCAGCAGCTCCAGCGGGGGTATGGATGAGCAGTTCTTC.

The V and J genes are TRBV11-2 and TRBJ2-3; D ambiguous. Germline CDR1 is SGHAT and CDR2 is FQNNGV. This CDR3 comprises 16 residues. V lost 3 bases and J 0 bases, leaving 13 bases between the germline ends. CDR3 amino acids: CASSFHRHPSTDTQYF. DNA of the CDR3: TGTGCCAGCAGCTTCCATCGACACCCGAGCACAGATACGCAGTATTTT.